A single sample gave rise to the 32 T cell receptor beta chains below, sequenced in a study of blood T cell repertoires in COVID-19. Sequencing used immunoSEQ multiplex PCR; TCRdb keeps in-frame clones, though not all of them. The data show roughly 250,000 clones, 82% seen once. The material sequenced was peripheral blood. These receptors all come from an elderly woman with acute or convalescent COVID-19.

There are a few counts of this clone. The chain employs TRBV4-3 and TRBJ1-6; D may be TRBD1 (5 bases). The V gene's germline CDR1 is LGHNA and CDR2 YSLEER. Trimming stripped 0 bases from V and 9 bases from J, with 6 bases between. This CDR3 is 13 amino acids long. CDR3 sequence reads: CASSQEQGSPLHF. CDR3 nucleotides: TGCGCCAGCAGCCAAGAGCAGGGTTCACCCCTCCACTTT.

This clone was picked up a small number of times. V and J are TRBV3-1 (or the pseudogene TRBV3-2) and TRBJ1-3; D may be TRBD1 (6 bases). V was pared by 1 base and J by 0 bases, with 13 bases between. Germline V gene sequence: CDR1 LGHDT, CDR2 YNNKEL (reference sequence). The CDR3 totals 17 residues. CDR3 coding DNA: TGTGCCAGCAGCCAAGCCCGGCCGGACAGCTCTGGAAACACCATATATTTT. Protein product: CASSQARPDSSGNTIYF.

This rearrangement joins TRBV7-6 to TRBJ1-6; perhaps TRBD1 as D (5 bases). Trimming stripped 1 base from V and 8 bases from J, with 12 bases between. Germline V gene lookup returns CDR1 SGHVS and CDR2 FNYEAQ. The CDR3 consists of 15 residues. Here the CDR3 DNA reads TGTGCCAGCAGCTTAGGTCGGGGGGATTATTCACCCCTCCACTTT. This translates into CASSLGRGDYSPLHF. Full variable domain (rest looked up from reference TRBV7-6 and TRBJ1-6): GAGVSQSPRYKVTKRGQDVALRCDPISGHVSLYWYRQALGQGPEFLTYFNYEAQQDKSGLPNDRFSAERPEGSISTLTIQRTEQRDSAMYRCASSLGRGDYSPLHFGNGTRLTVT.

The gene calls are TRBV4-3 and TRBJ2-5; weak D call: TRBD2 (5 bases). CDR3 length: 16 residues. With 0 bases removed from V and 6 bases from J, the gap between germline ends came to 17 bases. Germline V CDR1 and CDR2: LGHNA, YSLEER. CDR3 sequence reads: CASSQDRGALLKTQYF. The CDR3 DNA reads TGCGCCAGCAGCCAAGATCGGGGAGCGCTCTTGAAGACCCAGTACTTC.

CDR3 sequence: CASSQGAGAQETQYF. CDR3 sequence (DNA): TGCGCCAGCAGCCAAGGAGCAGGGGCCCAAGAGACCCAGTACTTC. The rearrangement joins TRBV4-1 to TRBJ2-5, with TRBD1 as a possible D gene (6 bases). Germline CDR1 and CDR2: MGHRA and YSYEKL. This CDR3 spans 15 amino acids. Trimming cost V 1 base and J 1 base, with 10 bases left between them.

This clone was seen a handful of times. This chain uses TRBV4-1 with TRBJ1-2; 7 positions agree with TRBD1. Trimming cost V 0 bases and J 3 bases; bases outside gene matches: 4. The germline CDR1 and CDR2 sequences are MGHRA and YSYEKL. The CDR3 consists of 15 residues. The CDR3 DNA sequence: TGCGCCAGCAGCCAAGATCCCACAGGGGACTATGGCTACACCTTC. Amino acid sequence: CASSQDPTGDYGYTF.

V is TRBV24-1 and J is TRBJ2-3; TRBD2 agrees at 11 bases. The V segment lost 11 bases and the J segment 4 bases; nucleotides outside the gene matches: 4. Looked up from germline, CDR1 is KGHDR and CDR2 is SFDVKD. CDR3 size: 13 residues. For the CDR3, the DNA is TGTGCCAGTAGCGGGGGGGCGTCAGATACGCAGTATTTT. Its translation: CASSGGASDTQYF.

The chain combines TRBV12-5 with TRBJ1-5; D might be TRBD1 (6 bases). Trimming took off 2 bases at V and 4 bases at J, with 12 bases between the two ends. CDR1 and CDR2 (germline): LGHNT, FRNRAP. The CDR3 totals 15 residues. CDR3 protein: CASGLSTGLNQPQHF. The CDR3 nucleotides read TGTGCTAGTGGTTTGTCAACAGGGTTGAATCAGCCCCAGCATTTT.

The CDR3 region is CASSLEERNTGELFF. The CDR3 bases are TGCGCCAGCAGCTTGGAGGAGCGGAACACCGGGGAGCTGTTTTTT. The chain joins TRBV5-1 to TRBJ2-2; no clear D gene. Germline V gene data show CDR1 as SGHRS and CDR2 as YFSETQ. The CDR3 totals 15 residues. V was clipped by 0 bases and J by 1 base, with 7 bases between them.

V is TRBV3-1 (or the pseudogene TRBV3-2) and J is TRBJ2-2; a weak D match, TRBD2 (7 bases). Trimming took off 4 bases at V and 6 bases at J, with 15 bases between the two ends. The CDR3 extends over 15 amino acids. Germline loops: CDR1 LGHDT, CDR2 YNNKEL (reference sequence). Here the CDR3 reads CASSRGGGSPGELFF. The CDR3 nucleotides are TGTGCCAGCAGCCGGGGGGGCGGGAGCCCCGGGGAGCTGTTTTTT.

CDR3 loop: CASSTSGGYQETQYF. CDR3 nucleotide sequence: TGTGCCAGCAGCACAAGCGGGGGGTACCAAGAGACCCAGTACTTC. J is TRBJ2-5 and V is TRBV9, with 9 bases aligning to TRBD2. CDR3 length: 15 residues. V shed 4 bases, J shed 0 bases, and the junction held 4 bases outside the gene matches. Germline V gene sequence: CDR1 SGDLS, CDR2 YYNGEE.

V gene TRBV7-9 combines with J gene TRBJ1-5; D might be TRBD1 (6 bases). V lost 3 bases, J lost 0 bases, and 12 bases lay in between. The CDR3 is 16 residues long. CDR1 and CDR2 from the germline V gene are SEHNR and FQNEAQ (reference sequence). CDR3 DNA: TGTGCCAGCAGCTTGGCAGGGGCAGTTAGCAATCAGCCCCAGCATTTT. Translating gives CASSLAGAVSNQPQHF.

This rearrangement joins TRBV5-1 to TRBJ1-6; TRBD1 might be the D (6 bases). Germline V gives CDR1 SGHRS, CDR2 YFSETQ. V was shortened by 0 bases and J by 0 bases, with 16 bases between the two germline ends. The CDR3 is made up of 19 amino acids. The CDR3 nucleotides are TGCGCCAGCAGCTTGGGGGTCGGGACAACACGCTCCTATAATTCACCCCTCCACTTT. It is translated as CASSLGVGTTRSYNSPLHF. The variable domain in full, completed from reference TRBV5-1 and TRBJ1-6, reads KAGVTQTPRYLIKTRGQQVTLSCSPISGHRSVSWYQQTPGQGLQFLFEYFSETQRNKGNFPGRFSGRQFSNSRSEMNVSTLELGDSALYLCASSLGVGTTRSYNSPLHFGNGTRLTVT.

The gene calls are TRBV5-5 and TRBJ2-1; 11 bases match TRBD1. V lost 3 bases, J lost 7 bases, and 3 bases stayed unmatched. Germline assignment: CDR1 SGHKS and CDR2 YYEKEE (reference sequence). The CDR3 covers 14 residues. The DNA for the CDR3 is TGTGCCAGCAGCTCGGACAGGGGGCGTAATGAGCAGTTCTTC. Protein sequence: CASSSDRGRNEQFF.

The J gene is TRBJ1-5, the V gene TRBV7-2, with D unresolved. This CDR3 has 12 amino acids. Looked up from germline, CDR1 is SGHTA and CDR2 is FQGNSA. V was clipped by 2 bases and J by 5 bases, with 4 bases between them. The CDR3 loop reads CASSLYDQPQHF. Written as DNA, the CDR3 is TGTGCCAGCAGCTTATATGATCAGCCCCAGCATTTT.

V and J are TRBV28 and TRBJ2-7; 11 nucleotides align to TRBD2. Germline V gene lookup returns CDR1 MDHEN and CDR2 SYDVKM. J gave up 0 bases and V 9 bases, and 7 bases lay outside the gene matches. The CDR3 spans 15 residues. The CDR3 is CARDNGLAGSYEQYF. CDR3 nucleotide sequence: TGTGCCAGAGATAACGGACTAGCGGGCTCCTACGAGCAGTACTTC.

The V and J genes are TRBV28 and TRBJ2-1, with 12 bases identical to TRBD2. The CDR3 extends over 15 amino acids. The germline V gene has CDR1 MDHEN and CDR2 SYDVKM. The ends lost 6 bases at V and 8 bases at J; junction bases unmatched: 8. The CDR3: CASRHGLAGSDEQFF. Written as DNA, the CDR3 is TGTGCCAGCAGGCATGGACTAGCGGGATCGGATGAGCAGTTCTTC.

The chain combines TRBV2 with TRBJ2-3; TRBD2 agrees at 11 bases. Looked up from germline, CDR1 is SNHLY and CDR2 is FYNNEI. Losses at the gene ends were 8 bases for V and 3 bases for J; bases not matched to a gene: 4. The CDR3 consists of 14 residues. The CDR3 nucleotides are TGTGCCAGCTTAGCGGGGGGGCGGACAGATACGCAGTATTTT. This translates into CASLAGGRTDTQYF.

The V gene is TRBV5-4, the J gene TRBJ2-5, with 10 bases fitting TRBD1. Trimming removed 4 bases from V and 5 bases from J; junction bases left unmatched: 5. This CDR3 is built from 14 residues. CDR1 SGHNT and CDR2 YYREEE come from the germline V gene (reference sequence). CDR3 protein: CASSRDRGIETQYF. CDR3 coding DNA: TGTGCCAGCAGCCGGGACAGGGGTATCGAGACCCAGTACTTC.

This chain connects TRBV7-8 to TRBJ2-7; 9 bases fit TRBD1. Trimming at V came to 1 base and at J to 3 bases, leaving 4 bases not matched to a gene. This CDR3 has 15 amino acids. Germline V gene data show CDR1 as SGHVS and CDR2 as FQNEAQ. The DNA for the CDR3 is TGTGCCAGCAGCTTAGTAGGGACAGGGAACTACGAGCAGTACTTC. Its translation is CASSLVGTGNYEQYF. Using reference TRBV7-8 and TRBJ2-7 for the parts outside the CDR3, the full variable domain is GAGVSQSPRYKVAKRGQDVALRCDPISGHVSLFWYQQALGQGPEFLTYFQNEAQLDKSGLPSDRFFAERPEGSVSTLKIQRTQQEDSAVYLCASSLVGTGNYEQYFGPGTRLTVT.

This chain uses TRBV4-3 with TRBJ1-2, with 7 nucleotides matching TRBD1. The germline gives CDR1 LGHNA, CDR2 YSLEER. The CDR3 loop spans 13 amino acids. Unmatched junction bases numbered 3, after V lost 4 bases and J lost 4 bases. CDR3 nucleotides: TGCGCCAGCAGCCCAGGGACAGCCTATGGCTACACCTTC. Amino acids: CASSPGTAYGYTF.

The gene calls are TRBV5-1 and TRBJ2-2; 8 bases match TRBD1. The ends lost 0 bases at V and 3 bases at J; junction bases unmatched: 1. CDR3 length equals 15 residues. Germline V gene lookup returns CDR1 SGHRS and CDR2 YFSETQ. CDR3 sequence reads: CASSLDRGYTGELFF. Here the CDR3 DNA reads TGCGCCAGCAGCTTGGACAGGGGGTACACCGGGGAGCTGTTTTTT.

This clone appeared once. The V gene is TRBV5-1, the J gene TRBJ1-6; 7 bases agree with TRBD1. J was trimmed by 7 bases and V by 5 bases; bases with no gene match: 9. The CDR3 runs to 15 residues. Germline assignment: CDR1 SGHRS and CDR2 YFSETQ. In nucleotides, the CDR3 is TGCGCCAGCAGGGCCGGAGGGGGCGAGAATTCACCCCTCCACTTT. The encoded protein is CASRAGGGENSPLHF. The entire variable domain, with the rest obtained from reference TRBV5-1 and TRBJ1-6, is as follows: KAGVTQTPRYLIKTRGQQVTLSCSPISGHRSVSWYQQTPGQGLQFLFEYFSETQRNKGNFPGRFSGRQFSNSRSEMNVSTLELGDSALYLCASRAGGGENSPLHFGNGTRLTVT.

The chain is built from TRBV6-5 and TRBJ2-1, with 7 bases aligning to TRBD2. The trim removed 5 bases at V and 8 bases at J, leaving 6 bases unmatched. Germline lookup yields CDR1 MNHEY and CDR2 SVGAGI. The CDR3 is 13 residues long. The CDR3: CASSRIAGYEQFF. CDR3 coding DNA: TGTGCCAGCAGTAGAATAGCGGGCTATGAGCAGTTCTTC.

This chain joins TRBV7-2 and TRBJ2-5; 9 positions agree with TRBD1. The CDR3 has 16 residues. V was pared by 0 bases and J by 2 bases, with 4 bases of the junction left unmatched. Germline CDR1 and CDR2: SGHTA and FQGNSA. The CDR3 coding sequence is TGTGCCAGCAGCTTAGCCGCCGGGACAGGGCAAGAGACCCAGTACTTC. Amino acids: CASSLAAGTGQETQYF.

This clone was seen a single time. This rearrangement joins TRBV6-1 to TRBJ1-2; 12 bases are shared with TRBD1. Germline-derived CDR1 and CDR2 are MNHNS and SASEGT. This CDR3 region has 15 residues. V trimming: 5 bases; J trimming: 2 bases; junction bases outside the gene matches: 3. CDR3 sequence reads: CASSPGTGGNYGYTF. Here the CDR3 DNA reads TGTGCCAGCAGTCCGGGGACAGGGGGCAACTATGGCTACACCTTC.

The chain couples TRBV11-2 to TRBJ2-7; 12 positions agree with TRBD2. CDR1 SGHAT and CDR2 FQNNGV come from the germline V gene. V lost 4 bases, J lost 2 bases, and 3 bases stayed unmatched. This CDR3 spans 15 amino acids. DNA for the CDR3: TGTGCCAGCAGCTCCTCTAGCGGGAGGGCCTACGAGCAGTACTTC. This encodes CASSSSSGRAYEQYF.

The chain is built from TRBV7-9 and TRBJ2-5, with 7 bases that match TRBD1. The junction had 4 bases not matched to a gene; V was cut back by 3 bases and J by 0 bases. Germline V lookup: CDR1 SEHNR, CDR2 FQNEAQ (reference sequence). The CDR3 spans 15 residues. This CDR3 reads CASSFPQGYQETQYF. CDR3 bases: TGTGCCAGCAGCTTCCCACAGGGGTACCAAGAGACCCAGTACTTC.

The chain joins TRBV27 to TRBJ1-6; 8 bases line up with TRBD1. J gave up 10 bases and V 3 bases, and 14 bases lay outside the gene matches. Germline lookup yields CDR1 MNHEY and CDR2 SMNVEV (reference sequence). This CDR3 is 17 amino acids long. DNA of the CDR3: TGTGCCAGCAGTTTCCAACTTGGACAGGGAGGCGGATCACCCCTCCACTTT. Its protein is CASSFQLGQGGGSPLHF.

In DNA, the CDR3 is TGTGCCACCAGTGCCCCAAGGACAGGGGACATTCAGTACTTC. This encodes CATSAPRTGDIQYF. V usage is TRBV24-1 and J usage is TRBJ2-4, with 9 positions matching TRBD1. This CDR3 contains 14 residues. The J segment lost 8 bases and the V segment lost 5 bases, leaving 6 bases of the junction unmatched. Germline V gene sequence: CDR1 KGHDR, CDR2 SFDVKD.

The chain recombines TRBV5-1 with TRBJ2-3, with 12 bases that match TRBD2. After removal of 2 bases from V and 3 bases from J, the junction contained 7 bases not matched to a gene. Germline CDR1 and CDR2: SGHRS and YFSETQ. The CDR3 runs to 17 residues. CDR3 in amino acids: CASSFGLAGFRTDTQYF. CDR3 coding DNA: TGCGCCAGCAGCTTTGGACTAGCGGGGTTTCGGACAGATACGCAGTATTTT.

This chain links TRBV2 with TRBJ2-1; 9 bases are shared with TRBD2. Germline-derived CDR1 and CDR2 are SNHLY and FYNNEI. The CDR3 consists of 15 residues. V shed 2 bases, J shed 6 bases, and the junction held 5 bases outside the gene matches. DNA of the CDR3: TGTGCCAGCAGTGAATGGAATAGCGGGGGCAATGAGCAGTTCTTC. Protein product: CASSEWNSGGNEQFF.